A selection of T cell receptor beta chains follows, all from one sample in a study of radiation and T cells in renal cell carcinoma. Data came from immunoSEQ multiplex PCR; TCRdb stores just in-frame clones and leaves some out. Altogether approximately 110,000 clones are present, roughly 80% being singletons, with the ten largest covering approximately 3%. The starting material was blood, obtained from a patient whose treatment included radiotherapy and nephrectomy. The receptor source for this set is an older woman with renal cell carcinoma. Both conserved end residues are part of each CDR3. Each record gives: D gene, clone size, J gene, V gene, CDR3 DNA, CDR3 protein. A D gene is named only where the DNA matches it firmly. The size of a clone is reported for some rows only, either as once, few or many, or as a class for expanded clones.

d_call: TRBD2; clone_size: many; j_call: TRBJ2-1; v_call: TRBV7-3; cdr3_nt: TGTGCCAGCAGCTCTAGCGGGGGGGCGGATGAGCAGTTCTTC; cdr3_aa: CASSSSGGADEQFF
d_call: .; clone_size: .; j_call: TRBJ1-3; v_call: TRBV9; cdr3_nt: TGTGCCAGCAGCGCGAAGGGAAACACCATATATTTT; cdr3_aa: CASSAKGNTIYF
d_call: .; clone_size: once; j_call: TRBJ2-7; v_call: TRBV7-6; cdr3_nt: TGTGCCAGCAGCTTCGCGGGGCGCGAGCAGTACTTC; cdr3_aa: CASSFAGREQYF
d_call: .; clone_size: .; j_call: TRBJ1-2; v_call: TRBV28; cdr3_nt: TGTGCCAGCAGTCCCAGACAGTACGGCTATGGCTACACCTTC; cdr3_aa: CASSPRQYGYGYTF
d_call: .; clone_size: .; j_call: TRBJ1-5; v_call: TRBV28; cdr3_nt: TGTGCCAGCAGCGCGACAGAACGCAATCAGCCCCAGCATTTT; cdr3_aa: CASSATERNQPQHF
d_call: TRBD1; clone_size: .; j_call: TRBJ1-2; v_call: TRBV5-1; cdr3_nt: TGCGCCAGCAGACAGGGGGCTACTAACTATGGCTACACCTTC; cdr3_aa: CASRQGATNYGYTF
d_call: TRBD2; clone_size: .; j_call: TRBJ2-3; v_call: TRBV5-1; cdr3_nt: TGCGCCAGCTGCTTAGCGGGGGACACAGATACGCAGTATTTT; cdr3_aa: CASCLAGDTDTQYF
d_call: .; clone_size: .; j_call: TRBJ2-7; v_call: TRBV6-6; cdr3_nt: TGTGCCAGCAGTCTCACACAGGGAAGGGCCTACGAGCAGTACTTC; cdr3_aa: CASSLTQGRAYEQYF
d_call: TRBD1; clone_size: .; j_call: TRBJ2-2; v_call: TRBV11-3; cdr3_nt: TGTGCCAGCAGCTTCGGGACAGTCGACGGGGAGCTGTTTTTT; cdr3_aa: CASSFGTVDGELFF
d_call: TRBD1; clone_size: .; j_call: TRBJ1-2; v_call: TRBV5-1; cdr3_nt: TGCGCCAGCAGCCCAATCGTGAGGGACAGGGGCAACTATGGCTACACCTTC; cdr3_aa: CASSPIVRDRGNYGYTF
d_call: .; clone_size: .; j_call: TRBJ2-3; v_call: TRBV9; cdr3_nt: TGTGCCAGCAGCGTAGCCGAGCGAGATACGCAGTATTTT; cdr3_aa: CASSVAERDTQYF
d_call: .; clone_size: .; j_call: TRBJ1-5; v_call: TRBV7-6; cdr3_nt: TGTGCCAGCAGCTATGGCTTAGGAGAAACCCAGCATTTT; cdr3_aa: CASSYGLGETQHF
d_call: TRBD1; clone_size: .; j_call: TRBJ2-6; v_call: TRBV5-1; cdr3_nt: TGCGCCAGCGCTACAGGGGGCTTTTCGGCTGGGGCCAACGTCCTGACTTTC; cdr3_aa: CASATGGFSAGANVLTF
d_call: .; clone_size: .; j_call: TRBJ2-3; v_call: TRBV10-3; cdr3_nt: TGTGCCATCAGTGGCCTCGGGACCACAGATACGCAGTATTTT; cdr3_aa: CAISGLGTTDTQYF
d_call: .; clone_size: .; j_call: TRBJ2-3; v_call: TRBV9; cdr3_nt: TGTGCCAGCAGCGTAGAGCCTACTCAAGGGGATACGCAGTATTTT; cdr3_aa: CASSVEPTQGDTQYF
d_call: .; clone_size: .; j_call: TRBJ2-2; v_call: TRBV9; cdr3_nt: TGTGCCAGCAGCGTAGGACAGCGTAACACCGGGGAGCTGTTTTTT; cdr3_aa: CASSVGQRNTGELFF
d_call: .; clone_size: .; j_call: TRBJ2-7; v_call: TRBV4-2; cdr3_nt: TGTGCCAGCAGCCAAGATGGCCGTTCCGAGTACGAGCAGTACTTC; cdr3_aa: CASSQDGRSEYEQYF
d_call: .; clone_size: .; j_call: TRBJ2-3; v_call: TRBV6-5; cdr3_nt: TGTGCCAGCAGATTCAACGGCAGAGATACGCAGTATTTT; cdr3_aa: CASRFNGRDTQYF
d_call: TRBD1; clone_size: many; j_call: TRBJ1-2; v_call: TRBV27; cdr3_nt: TGTGCCAGCAGTTTTATTATGGGACAGGCCTATGGCTACACCTTC; cdr3_aa: CASSFIMGQAYGYTF
d_call: .; clone_size: .; j_call: TRBJ2-1; v_call: TRBV2; cdr3_nt: TGTGCCAGCAGTGACTCTTCGGGGAATGAGCAGTTCTTC; cdr3_aa: CASSDSSGNEQFF
d_call: .; clone_size: .; j_call: TRBJ1-1; v_call: TRBV4-2; cdr3_nt: TGTGCCAGCAGCCAAGATCGAGGGCAGCTGAACACTGAAGCTTTCTTT; cdr3_aa: CASSQDRGQLNTEAFF
d_call: TRBD1; clone_size: .; j_call: TRBJ2-7; v_call: TRBV2; cdr3_nt: TGTGCCAGCAGTCTGGGACAGGGGGCCTACGAGCAGTACTTC; cdr3_aa: CASSLGQGAYEQYF